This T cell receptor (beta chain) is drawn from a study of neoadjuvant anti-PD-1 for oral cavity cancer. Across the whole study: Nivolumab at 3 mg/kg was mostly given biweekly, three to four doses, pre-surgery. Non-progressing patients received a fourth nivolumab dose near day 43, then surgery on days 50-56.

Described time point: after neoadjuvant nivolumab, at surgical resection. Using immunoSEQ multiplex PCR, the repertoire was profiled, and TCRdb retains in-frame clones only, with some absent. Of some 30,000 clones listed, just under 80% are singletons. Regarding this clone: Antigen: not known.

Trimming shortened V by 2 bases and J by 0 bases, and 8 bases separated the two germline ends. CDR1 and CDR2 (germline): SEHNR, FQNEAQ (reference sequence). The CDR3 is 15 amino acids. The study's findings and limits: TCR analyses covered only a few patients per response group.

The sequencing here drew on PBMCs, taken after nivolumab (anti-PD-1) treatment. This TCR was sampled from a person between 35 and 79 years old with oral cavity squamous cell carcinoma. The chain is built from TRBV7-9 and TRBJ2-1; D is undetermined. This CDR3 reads CASSLSVSSYNEQFF. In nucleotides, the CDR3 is TGTGCCAGCAGCTTAAGCGTGAGCTCCTACAATGAGCAGTTCTTC. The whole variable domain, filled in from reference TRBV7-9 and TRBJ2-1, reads DTGVSQNPRHKITKRGQNVTFRCDPISEHNRLYWYRQTLGQGPEFLTYFQNEAQLEKSRLLSDRFSAERPKGSFSTLEIQRTEQGDSAMYLCASSLSVSSYNEQFFGPGTRLTVL.